This TCR beta chain was obtained from a study of identical twins. V lost 2 bases and J 7 bases, leaving 12 bases between the germline ends. The CDR3 length is 12 residues. Per germline, CDR1 SQVTM and CDR2 ANQGSEA. Study results and limitations: In cord blood, abundant beta clonotypes had fewer insertions; memory showed no trend. It was out-of-frame TCR alpha sharing in monozygotic twins that models underestimated.

Addition of a universal primer site occurred through template switching, and cDNA carried unique molecular identifiers. TCRdb passed the 5' RACE reads through MiXCR, listing each CDR3 protein once. The sample includes 450,000 to 650,000 distinct CDR3 sequences, 9% to 10% seen only once; the top ten take roughly 3%. In this sample, this clonotype turned up many times. Its antigen is unknown. The sample was also linked to a second study, of yellow fever vaccine responses in identical twins.

Source material: PBMCs. The chain couples TRBV29-1 to TRBJ2-7, with TRBD2 as a possible D gene (5 bases). The clonotype comes from a woman aged 18-35 years in good health. CDR3 amino acids: CSVESQTGEQYF. The CDR3 bases are TGCAGCGTTGAATCCCAGACGGGGGAGCAGTACTTC.